This TCR beta chain was observed in a study of T-cell memory formation after mild COVID-19. Broader study findings: Pre-infection memory already had some responding clones, implying cross-reactive memory joined. Nothing confirmed that second-wave clones peaking on day 37 were specific for SARS-CoV-2.

CDR3 length: 15 residues. The germline V gene encodes CDR1 DFQATT and CDR2 SNEGSKA (reference sequence). V was shortened by 1 base and J by 2 bases, with 15 bases between the two germline ends. TCRdb itself ran the 5' RACE reads through MiXCR, one entry per CDR3 protein. Here the sample spans more than 450,000 distinct CDR3 sequences, more than 15% being singletons. Concerning this clonotype itself: What it binds is not known.

Sequencing was done on a sample of PBMCs or a T cell subset sorted from them (not recorded which). The rearrangement uses TRBV20-1 and TRBJ2-7; D is possibly TRBD1 or TRBD2 (5 bases each). This clonotype was obtained from an adult woman who had mild COVID-19 (a few samples of this study predate the infection). Cell type and time point are not known. The CDR3 coding sequence is TGCAGTGCTAGAGTCCGGACGGGGCTAACCTACGAGCAGTACTTC. This codes for CSARVRTGLTYEQYF.